This T cell receptor (beta chain) derives from a study of identical twins. CDR3 size: 15 residues. Germline V lookup: CDR1 SGDLS, CDR2 YYNGEE. V lost 4 bases, J lost 8 bases, and 12 bases stayed unmatched. This clonotype was observed a handful of times. Unique molecular identifiers were present on cDNA, and template switching added a universal primer site. TCRdb itself ran the 5' RACE reads through MiXCR, one entry per CDR3 protein. Of about 890,000 distinct CDR3 sequences listed, approximately 13% were seen once; the top ten hold around 1.6%. There were only healthy Caucasians among the donors. These data were also reused for a study on yellow fever vaccine responses in identical twins.

This chain uses TRBV9 with TRBJ2-1, with TRBD2 identical over 7 bases. The sequence was collected from a woman aged 18-29 years in good health. The material sequenced was PBMCs. CDR3: CASSPRLAPSYEQFF. In DNA form, the CDR3 reads TGTGCCAGCAGCCCCCGACTAGCACCGAGCTATGAGCAGTTCTTC.